This section outlines one TCR beta chain sequence together with its context. Its antigen is not known. These data are taken from a study of blood T cells in healthy people across ages. Study-wide background: Template-switching capture recovered about one barcoded beta molecule per two T cells.

The germline CDR1 and CDR2 sequences are SGHVS and FQNEAQ. The CDR3 sequence is 15 residues long. A second PCR, run for roughly 7 to 12 cycles, used a sample-barcoded 5' primer plus a J-beta primer mix. All samples yielded 3 million or more CDR3-containing paired-end reads. Via MiXCR, TCRdb re-called the 5' RACE reads, giving one row per CDR3 protein. The sample carries around 1.5 million distinct CDR3 sequences, around 36% recorded once. Overall study results and limits: More naive CD4+ cells and higher diversity marked long-lived donors relative to aged donors. There was a strong correlation between TCR beta diversity and naive T cell percentage.

The chain joins TRBV7-8 to TRBJ2-5; 8 nucleotides match TRBD1. The better agreement between TRBJ2-7 and the DNA end casts doubt on the J call. The sample consisted of blood. The sequence was obtained from a woman aged 30 to 39 in good health. This CDR3 is CASSSGQVLPHEQYF. DNA of the CDR3: TGTGCCAGCAGCTCGGGACAGGTTCTTCCCCACGAGCAGTACTTC.